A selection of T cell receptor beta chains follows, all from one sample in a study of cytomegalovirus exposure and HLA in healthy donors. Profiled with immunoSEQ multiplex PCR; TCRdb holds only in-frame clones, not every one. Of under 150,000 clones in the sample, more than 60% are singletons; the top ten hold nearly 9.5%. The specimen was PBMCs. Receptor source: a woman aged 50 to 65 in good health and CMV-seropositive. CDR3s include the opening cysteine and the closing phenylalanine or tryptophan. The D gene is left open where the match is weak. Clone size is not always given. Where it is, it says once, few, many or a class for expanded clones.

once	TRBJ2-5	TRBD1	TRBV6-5	TGTGCCAGCAGTTACCTGGGACAGCAAGAGACCCAGTACTTC	CASSYLGQQETQYF
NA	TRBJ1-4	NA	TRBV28	TGTGCCAGCAGTTCAGGGGACGGGGATTGGGCAACTAATGAAAAACTGTTTTTT	CASSSGDGDWATNEKLFF
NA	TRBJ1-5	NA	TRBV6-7	TGTGCCAGCAGTTACGACAGATGGAGGCATTTT	CASSYDRWRHF
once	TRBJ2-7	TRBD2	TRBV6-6	TGTGCCAGCAGTTCGGGACTAGCGGGTCCTTCCTACGAGCAGTACTTC	CASSSGLAGPSYEQYF
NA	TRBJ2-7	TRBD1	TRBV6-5	TGTGCCAGCAGTTACTCGGTGACAGGGGCTCTCTACGAGCAGTACTTC	CASSYSVTGALYEQYF
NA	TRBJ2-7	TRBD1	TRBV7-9	TGTGCCAGCAGCTCGCCACTGGGACAGGGCTCCTACGAGCAGTACTTC	CASSSPLGQGSYEQYF
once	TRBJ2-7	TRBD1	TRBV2	TGTGCCAGCAGTGGGGACAGCGCTACCGAGCAGTACTTC	CASSGDSATEQYF
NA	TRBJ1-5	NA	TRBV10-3	TGTGCCATCAGTTCCGTCAATCAGCCCCAGCATTTT	CAISSVNQPQHF
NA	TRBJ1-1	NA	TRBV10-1	TGCGCCAGCAGTCCGTGGAGGACCTCAGGGGACACTGAAGCTTTCTTT	CASSPWRTSGDTEAFF
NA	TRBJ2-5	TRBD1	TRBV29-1	TGCAGCGTCGGACAGGGCCAAGAGACCCAGTACTTC	CSVGQGQETQYF
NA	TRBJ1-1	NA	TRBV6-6	TGTGCCACCGATGATACTATGGGCACTGAAGCTTTCTTT	CATDDTMGTEAFF
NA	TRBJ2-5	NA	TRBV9	TGTGCCAGCAGCGTGAAGAACAGGTTAGAGACCCAGTACTTC	CASSVKNRLETQYF
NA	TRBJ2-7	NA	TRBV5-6	TGTGCCAGCAGGCCACAGGGCTCCTACGAGCAGTACTTC	CASRPQGSYEQYF
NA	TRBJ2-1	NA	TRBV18	TGTGCCAGCTCGCAGACTAGTTACAATGAGCAGTTCTTC	CASSQTSYNEQFF
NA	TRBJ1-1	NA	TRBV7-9	TGTGCCAGCAGCTTATCACCCTACGGGAACACTGAAGCTTTCTTT	CASSLSPYGNTEAFF
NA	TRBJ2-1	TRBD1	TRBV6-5	TGTGCCAGCAGGGACAGGGAATTGCAGTTCTTC	CASRDRELQFF
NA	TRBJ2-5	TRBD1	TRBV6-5	TGTGCCAGCAGTTACTCAGGACAGGGGGCGTTGGAGACCCAGTACTTC	CASSYSGQGALETQYF
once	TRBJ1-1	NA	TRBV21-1	TGTGCCAGCAGGGACAGGGAGGACACTGAAGCTTTCTTT	CASRDREDTEAFF
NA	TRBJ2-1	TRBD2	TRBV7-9	TGTGCCAGCAGCCGAGGACTAGCGGGGGGTTCAGTCTACAATGAGCAGTTCTTC	CASSRGLAGGSVYNEQFF
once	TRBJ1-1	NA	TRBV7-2	TGTGCCAGCAGCTTAGAGGTAGCCCCGTACAAAGAAGCTTTCTTT	CASSLEVAPYKEAFF
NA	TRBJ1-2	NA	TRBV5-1	TGCGCCAGCAGCACCTGGACCAGGCACGGAGGAGACGGCTACACCTTC	CASSTWTRHGGDGYTF
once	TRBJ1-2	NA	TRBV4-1	TGCGCCAGCAGCCAAGATGGGGGGTATGGCTACACCTTC	CASSQDGGYGYTF
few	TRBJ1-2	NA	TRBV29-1	TGCAGCGTTGGTCAGGAGGTTGGCTACACCTTC	CSVGQEVGYTF
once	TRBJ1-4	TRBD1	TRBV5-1	TGCGCCAGCAGCGCCGGGACAGGGGTTGAAGAAAAACTGTTTTTT	CASSAGTGVEEKLFF
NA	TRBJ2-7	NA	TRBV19	TGTGCCAGTAGTGTCGGACAGTCCTACGAGCAGTACTTC	CASSVGQSYEQYF
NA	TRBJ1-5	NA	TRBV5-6	TGTGCCAGCAGCTTGGGGGGGGTAGCCCCGCATTTT	CASSLGGVAPHF
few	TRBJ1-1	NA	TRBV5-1	TGCGCCAGCAGCTTGGGACTAGGCTTTGGAGCTTTCTTT	CASSLGLGFGAFF
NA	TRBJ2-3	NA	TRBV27	TGTGCCAGCAGTTTACGGGTTAGCACAGATACGCAGTATTTT	CASSLRVSTDTQYF